This TCR beta chain was sequenced for a study of blood T cell repertoires in COVID-19 (dated by TCRdb to 2020 to 2021). As for the study more broadly: The collaborator samples originated in the United States, Italy and Spain and spanned the acute and convalescent phases of COVID-19. The prospective study material was composed of cDNA or gDNA derived from T cells, B-cell-depleted T cells, or PBMCs. Deeply sampled blood TCRbeta repertoires from subjects exposed to, actively infected with, or recovered from COVID-19 were included in the dataset. The repertoires were released in a freely available public database meant as a resource for research on the immune response to SARS-CoV-2. Samples came from the ongoing ImmuneRACE study (first 160 participants) plus 1,254 subjects from 6 global collaborators. A de-identified subject ID, COVID-19 status, age in years and sex were almost always included in the sample metadata. HLA class I and class II types, where available, came from metadata supplied by the sample provider rather than from assay-based typing.

CDR1 and CDR2, per the germline V gene (reference sequence), are LNHDA and SQIVND. CDR3 length: 16 amino acids, cysteine to phenylalanine. Kept here is only the CDR3 DNA, which spans 48 bases and is read in frame from base 1. Trimming removed 1 base from V and 5 bases from J; the gene matches leave 8 bases unexplained. This clone was counted a single time. Its binding antigen is unknown. No base quality information exists; no much larger clone differs at one position. The immunoSEQ Assay, a bias-controlled multiplex PCR, was used to amplify TCRbeta CDR3 regions from genomic DNA. The original methods were these. Within the assay, amplification of reference gene primers was used to estimate how many nucleated cells each sample contained. To quantify the absolute abundance of each unique TCRbeta CDR3 rearrangement, sequence reads were collapsed and filtered. For each sample, productive Simpson clonality was calculated as the square root of Simpson's diversity index across productive rearrangements. TCRdb took over this immuneACCESS table, retaining in-frame rearrangements with V and J assigned. Such tables are incomplete; in checked studies, under half of the missing clones stem from an unresolved V gene, and the remainder is unexplained. That table is the source of V, J and clone size, and D and trimming were worked out from the DNA. Present in this sample are approximately 250,000 clones, about nine tenths of which were seen just once. The top ten clonotypes cover around 1.5% of the sample.

The paper as a whole reports these results and caveats: The amount of clinical and demographic metadata varied by source and participant and was provided uncurated.

Another Seattle source contributed samples from volunteer blood donors who had recovered from COVID-19. Collaborating institutions collected whole blood in K2EDTA tubes following their own protocols. For TCRbeta analysis, collaborators shipped samples as frozen whole blood, isolated PBMCs, or DNA extracted from either of those sample types. The chain uses TRBV19 and TRBJ2-5; 9 nucleotides in the junction match TRBD2. What was sequenced was peripheral blood. This clonotype originated in a woman aged 55-69 years who had recovered from COVID-19. The CDR3 corresponds to CASSIGSAGGRETQYF. The bases are TGTGCCAGTAGTATAGGGAGCGCGGGGGGGCGCGAGACCCAGTACTTC.